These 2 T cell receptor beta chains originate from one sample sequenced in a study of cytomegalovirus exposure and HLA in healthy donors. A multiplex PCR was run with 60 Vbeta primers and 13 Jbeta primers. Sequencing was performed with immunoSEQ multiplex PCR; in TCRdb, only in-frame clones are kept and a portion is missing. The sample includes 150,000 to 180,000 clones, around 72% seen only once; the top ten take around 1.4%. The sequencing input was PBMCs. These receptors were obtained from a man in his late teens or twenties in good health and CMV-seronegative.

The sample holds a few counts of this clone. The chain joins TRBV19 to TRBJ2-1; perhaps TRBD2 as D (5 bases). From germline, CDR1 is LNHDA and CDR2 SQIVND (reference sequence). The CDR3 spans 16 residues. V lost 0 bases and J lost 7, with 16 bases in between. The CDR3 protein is CASSIDPWASMNEQFF. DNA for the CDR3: TGTGCCAGTAGTATAGATCCCTGGGCTAGCATGAATGAGCAGTTCTTC.

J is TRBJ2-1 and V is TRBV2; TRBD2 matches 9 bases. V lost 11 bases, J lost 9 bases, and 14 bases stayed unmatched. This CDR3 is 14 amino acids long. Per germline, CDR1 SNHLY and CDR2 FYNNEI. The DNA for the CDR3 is TGTGCCCAAAGGGGGGCGGGAGGGCGCGGTGAGCAGTTCTTC. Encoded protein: CAQRGAGGRGEQFF.